This T cell receptor (beta chain) was found in a study of T cells after yellow fever vaccination. As for the study in general: Each low-cell-number fraction was prepared by means of SMART-Seq v4 Ultra Low Input. Findings and caveats of the study: A weaker but faster secondary response was observed, peaking on day 5 versus 15. Abundant contaminating clonotypes from the bulk population could appear in FACS-sorted repertoires. Post-booster repertoires again held most primary-vaccination clones (approximately 96% CD4, around 90% CD8).

TCRdb redid the calling of the 5' RACE reads with MiXCR, one entry per CDR3 protein. Of about 300,000 distinct CDR3 sequences listed, 6.8% are singletons. As for this clonotype: Antigen specificity is unknown.

In germline, CDR1 is DFQATT, CDR2 SNEGSKA (reference sequence). The V end was cut by 1 base, the J end by 3 bases, with 4 bases between. This CDR3 is built from 13 residues. The rearrangement joins TRBV20-1 to TRBJ1-6; D not resolved. Sample: PBMCs, taken about 41 days after the first yellow fever vaccination. The source of this sequence is a man between 18 and 35 years old who received the YFV17D yellow fever vaccine. CDR3 sequence reads: CSARGIYNSPLHF. The CDR3 bases are TGCAGTGCTAGAGGGATCTATAATTCACCCCTCCACTTT.